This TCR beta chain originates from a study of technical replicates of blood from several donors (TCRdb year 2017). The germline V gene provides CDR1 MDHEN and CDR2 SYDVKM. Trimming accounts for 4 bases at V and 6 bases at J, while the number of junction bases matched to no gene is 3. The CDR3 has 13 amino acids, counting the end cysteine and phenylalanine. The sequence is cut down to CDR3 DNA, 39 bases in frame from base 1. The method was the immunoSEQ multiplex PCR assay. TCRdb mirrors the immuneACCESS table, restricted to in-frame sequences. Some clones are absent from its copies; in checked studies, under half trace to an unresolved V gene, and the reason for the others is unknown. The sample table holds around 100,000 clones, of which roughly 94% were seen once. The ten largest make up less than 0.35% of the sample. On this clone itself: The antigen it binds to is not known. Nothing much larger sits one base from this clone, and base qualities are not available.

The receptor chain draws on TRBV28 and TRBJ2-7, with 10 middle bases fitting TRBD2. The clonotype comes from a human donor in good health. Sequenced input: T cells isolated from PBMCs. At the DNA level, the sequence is TGTGCCAGCAGTTCACTAGCGGGAACCGAGCAGTACTTC. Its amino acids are CASSSLAGTEQYF. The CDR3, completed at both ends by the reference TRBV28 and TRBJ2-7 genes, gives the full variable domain DVKVTQSSRYLVKRTGEKVFLECVQDMDHENMFWYRQDPGLGLRLIYFSYDVKMKEKGDIPEGYSVSREKKERFSLILESASTNQTSMYLCASSSLAGTEQYFGPGTRLTVT.